The rows below give T cell receptor beta chains drawn from one sample of a study of regulatory and conventional T cells in RAG deficiency. This table comes from immunoSEQ multiplex PCR, and its TCRdb copy is limited to in-frame clones, with some not included. The sample includes fewer than 35,000 clones, about 89% seen only once; the top ten take 12% to 15%. A further study also used this sample, focusing on regulatory T cells.

Sequencing was done on a sample of CD8+ T cells sorted from blood. The receptors originated from a human donor in good health. CDR3s include the opening cysteine and the closing phenylalanine or tryptophan. A D gene is named only where the DNA matches it firmly. Not all rows give a size; the values are once, few, many and, for expanded clones, a class.

V,size,J,D,DNA,CDR3
TRBV18,-,TRBJ2-3,-,TGTGCCAGCTCACCACGATCAAGGGCGCTCTTACCAGAATATAGCACAGATACGCAGTATTTT,CASSPRSRALLPEYSTDTQYF
TRBV7-8,-,TRBJ1-4,TRBD1,TGTGCCAGCAGCTCGGACAGGGGGCGAACAACTAATGAAAAACTGTTTTTT,CASSSDRGRTTNEKLFF
TRBV19,once,TRBJ1-5,-,TGTGCCAGTAGTATTACCGGGACCTTTAATCAGCCCCAGCATTTT,CASSITGTFNQPQHF
TRBV28,few,TRBJ1-1,TRBD1,TGTGCCAGCTTAGGCGGGACAGGGGTAACTGAAGCTTTCTTT,CASLGGTGVTEAFF
TRBV2,-,TRBJ2-1,-,TGTGCCAGCAGTGAAGCCAGGGGAAGGGGTGAGCAGTTCTTC,CASSEARGRGEQFF
TRBV19,-,TRBJ1-2,TRBD1,TGTGCCAGTAGTCCCCCTCAGGGGGGGGTGGATGGCTACACCTTC,CASSPPQGGVDGYTF
TRBV29-1,once,TRBJ2-3,TRBD2,TGCAGCGCCCCCCGGGGACTAGCGGGAGGAAGACAGGGTAACCCGCAGTATTTT,CSAPRGLAGGRQGNPQYF
TRBV27,-,TRBJ2-1,-,TGTGCCAGCAGTTTCGAACGAGGGGACAATGAGCAGTTCTTC,CASSFERGDNEQFF
TRBV7-3,-,TRBJ2-3,-,TGTGCCAGCAGCACCACCGGCGGCAGGGGCACAGATACGCAGTATTTT,CASSTTGGRGTDTQYF
TRBV2,-,TRBJ1-1,TRBD1,TGTGCCGCCCGACAGGGGTGGAACACTGAAGCTTTCTTT,CAARQGWNTEAFF
TRBV4-1,-,TRBJ2-7,-,TGCGCCAGCAGCCAAGAAGTAACTAGGGCAGGGCCAACTCTCTCCTACGAGCAGTACTTC,CASSQEVTRAGPTLSYEQYF
TRBV4-2,-,TRBJ2-1,TRBD1,TGTGCCAGCAGCCAAGAAAGCCGGGACAGATTTTACAATGAGCAGTTCTTC,CASSQESRDRFYNEQFF
TRBV27,-,TRBJ1-2,-,TGTGCCAGCAGTGCCCAGGGTAACTATGGCTACACCTTC,CASSAQGNYGYTF
TRBV5-1,-,TRBJ2-3,-,TGCGCCAGCAGCTTGGTGGAAGATACGCAGTATTTT,CASSLVEDTQYF
TRBV2,-,TRBJ1-5,-,TGTGCCAGCACTGGGGGACCCAATCAGCCCCAGCATTTT,CASTGGPNQPQHF
TRBV5-1,-,TRBJ2-2,-,TGCGCCAGCAGCTTGTCGACCGGGGGGCTTAACACCGGGGAGCTGTTTTTT,CASSLSTGGLNTGELFF
TRBV2,-,TRBJ1-5,TRBD1,TGTGCCAGCAGGGACGACAGGGGGCTTCAGCCCCAGCATTTT,CASRDDRGLQPQHF
TRBV19,-,TRBJ1-1,-,TGTGCCAGTAGTAGAAGAACAAATACTGAAGCTTTCTTT,CASSRRTNTEAFF
TRBV6-5,-,TRBJ1-1,-,TGTGCCAGCAGTTCGGGGACTGAAGCTTTCTTT,CASSSGTEAFF
TRBV5-1,-,TRBJ2-1,TRBD2,TGCGCCAGCAGCCTTCTAGCGGGGGGGCACGATGAGCAGTTCTTC,CASSLLAGGHDEQFF
TRBV6-5,-,TRBJ2-7,-,TGTGCCAGCAGTTACTCGATTTCGGGGGGCACCTACGAGCAGTACTTC,CASSYSISGGTYEQYF
TRBV10-3,-,TRBJ1-2,-,TGTGCCATCAGTGAAACCCCGTTCAGTCTTAACTATGGCTACACCTTC,CAISETPFSLNYGYTF
TRBV5-1,once,TRBJ2-7,TRBD2,TGCGCCAGCAGCTTGGCCGAGGCGGGGGGGCCTGGCGAGCAGTACTTC,CASSLAEAGGPGEQYF
TRBV19,-,TRBJ2-2,TRBD1,TGTGCCAGTAGTATTGAGACAGGGGGAGCCACCGGGGAGCTGTTTTTT,CASSIETGGATGELFF
TRBV28,-,TRBJ2-1,TRBD2,TGTGCCAGCAGTTTTCCTATAGCGGGAGGGGATGAGCAGTTCTTC,CASSFPIAGGDEQFF
TRBV4-1,-,TRBJ1-5,-,TGCGCCAGCAGCCAAGATCGTGGGGTCAATCAGCCCCAGCATTTT,CASSQDRGVNQPQHF
TRBV6-5,-,TRBJ2-5,-,TGTGCCAGCAGTTACCTGGGCAGGCAAGAGACCCAGTACTTC,CASSYLGRQETQYF
TRBV9,-,TRBJ1-6,-,TGTGCCAGCAGCACCTTCGGGGACTCACCCCTCCACTTT,CASSTFGDSPLHF
TRBV27,-,TRBJ2-4,-,TGTGCCAGCAGTTTAGGTCAGGGAGCCAAAAACATTCAGTACTTC,CASSLGQGAKNIQYF
TRBV6-1,once,TRBJ2-7,TRBD2,TGTGCCAGCAGTAAGGCGGGGGGATCCTACGAGCAGTACTTC,CASSKAGGSYEQYF
TRBV28,-,TRBJ2-3,-,TGTGCCAGCAGTTCGACCGATACACTAGCTAATACGCAGTATTTT,CASSSTDTLANTQYF
TRBV29-1,-,TRBJ1-4,-,TGCAGCGTTAGACAGACTAATGAAAAACTGTTTTTT,CSVRQTNEKLFF
TRBV6-1,-,TRBJ2-7,-,TGTGCCAGCAGTGAAGGAGGTCCCCCTTCCTACGAGCAGTACTTC,CASSEGGPPSYEQYF
TRBV7-3,-,TRBJ2-5,-,TGTGCCAGCACCAAACAGGTTGGAGAGACCCAGTACTTC,CASTKQVGETQYF
TRBV19,-,TRBJ2-7,TRBD1,TGTGCCAGTAGAACCGGGACAGGGGTCGCCGAGCAGTACTTC,CASRTGTGVAEQYF
TRBV4-1,-,TRBJ2-2,-,TGCGCCAGCAGCCAAGATATAGGGGAGCTGTTTTTT,CASSQDIGELFF
TRBV29-1,-,TRBJ2-7,-,TGCAGCGTTGGCCAGACTGCCTACGAGCAGTACTTC,CSVGQTAYEQYF
TRBV27,-,TRBJ2-3,TRBD2,TGTGCCAGCAGTTTCCGAGCGGGGGGGGCAGATACGCAGTATTTT,CASSFRAGGADTQYF
TRBV6-1,-,TRBJ2-1,TRBD1,TGTGCCAGCAGTGAAGAATGGACAGGGGAGTATGAGCAGTTCTTC,CASSEEWTGEYEQFF
TRBV27,once,TRBJ1-2,TRBD1,TGTGCCAGCAGTTCATGGGACAGGGAGAACTATGGCTACACCTTC,CASSSWDRENYGYTF
TRBV2,-,TRBJ2-7,-,TGTGCCAGCAGTGGGGATTACGAGCAGTACTTC,CASSGDYEQYF
TRBV27,-,TRBJ1-1,-,TGTGCCAGCAGTTTATCGTACACAGGGGAAGCTTTCTTT,CASSLSYTGEAFF
TRBV7-9,-,TRBJ1-1,-,TGTGCCAGCAGCTTAGTCGAGCACACTGAAGCTTTCTTT,CASSLVEHTEAFF
TRBV6-5,-,TRBJ2-7,TRBD2,TGTGCCAGCAGTTACGAGTCTAGCGGAGCATACGAGCAGTACTTC,CASSYESSGAYEQYF
TRBV14,-,TRBJ1-1,-,TGTGCCAGCAGCCAAGTTGGACAGATTAACACTGAAGCTTTCTTT,CASSQVGQINTEAFF
TRBV7-9,-,TRBJ1-2,TRBD1,TGTGCCAGCAGTCCTACAGGGGTGGATTATGGCTACACCTTC,CASSPTGVDYGYTF
TRBV5-1,-,TRBJ2-5,TRBD1,TGCGCCAGCAGCAAGGCCCCGGGACAGCAAGAGACCCAGTACTTC,CASSKAPGQQETQYF
TRBV2,-,TRBJ2-5,-,TGTGCCAGCAGCCCTGACCGGGGGCAAGAGACCCAGTACTTC,CASSPDRGQETQYF
TRBV28,-,TRBJ1-1,-,TGTGCCAGCAGGTGGAGAAGGGACGCTGAAGCTTTCTTT,CASRWRRDAEAFF
TRBV7-9,-,TRBJ2-5,-,TGTGCCAGCAGCTCGGGACTTTTCGAGACCCAGTACTTC,CASSSGLFETQYF
TRBV27,-,TRBJ2-7,TRBD1,TGTGCCAGCAGTTTAAGGGGGACAGGGTTTTACGAGCAGTACTTC,CASSLRGTGFYEQYF
TRBV19,-,TRBJ2-7,-,TGTGCCAGTAGTAGGGCGGGGAGCTCCTACGAGCAGTACTTC,CASSRAGSSYEQYF
TRBV28,-,TRBJ2-1,TRBD1,TGTGCCAGCATGACAGGGCTTTTCAGTGAGCAGTTCTTC,CASMTGLFSEQFF
TRBV7-9,-,TRBJ2-3,-,TGTGCCAGCAGCTTATCGAGGACAGTCACAGATACGCAGTATTTT,CASSLSRTVTDTQYF
TRBV6-6,few,TRBJ1-1,-,TGTGCCACAGACCAGACCCGGGCGGGGGCACACACTGAAGCTTTCTTT,CATDQTRAGAHTEAFF
TRBV5-1,-,TRBJ2-2,-,TGCGCCAGCAGCTTGGAAGGCACCGGGGAGCTGTTTTTT,CASSLEGTGELFF